A selection of T cell receptor beta chains follows, all from one sample in a study of Graves' ophthalmopathy and Graves' hyperthyroidism. A single record per CDR3 protein comes from TCRdb applying MiXCR to the multiplex PCR reads. In the table there are 400,000 or so distinct CDR3 sequences, approximately 15% of which are singletons. The sequenced sample consisted of peripheral blood. The receptor source for this set is a young woman with stable Graves' hyperthyroidism. Each CDR3 is given with its conserved first and last residue. The order of the fields is clone size, D gene, V gene, J gene, CDR3 length, CDR3 DNA, CDR3 protein. D genes are given only for firm matches. Where a row states a size, it is once, few, many or the class of an expanded clone; other rows omit it.

>.|.|TRBV20-1|TRBJ2-1|16
TGCAGTGCTAGAGACAGCAGGGGTTCCCCCTACAATGAGCAGTTCTTC
CSARDSRGSPYNEQFF
>few|TRBD2|TRBV3-1|TRBJ2-5|16
TGTGCCAGCAGCCAAGGCTGGCAGCGGGGGGAAGAGACCCAGTACTTC
CASSQGWQRGEETQYF
>.|.|TRBV27|TRBJ1-1|14
TGTGCCAGCAGTTTATATCAGGGACCCACTGAAGCTTTCTTT
CASSLYQGPTEAFF
>many|.|TRBV19|TRBJ1-2|15
TGTGCCAGTTCCCAGCGGACTATTTTAAACTATGGCTACACCTTC
CASSQRTILNYGYTF
>.|TRBD1|TRBV9|TRBJ2-2|16
TGTGCCAGCAGCGTAGACGGGACAGGGTTAGACGGGGAGCTGTTTTTT
CASSVDGTGLDGELFF
>many|.|TRBV2|TRBJ1-2|16
TGTGCCAGCAGTGAAAGGTCTCCACCTTCTAACTATGGCTACACCTTC
CASSERSPPSNYGYTF
>many|.|TRBV20-1|TRBJ2-5|13
TGCAGTGCTGGAGGGGGCGGGGATGAGACCCAGTACTTC
CSAGGGGDETQYF
>.|.|TRBV12-5|TRBJ2-2|11
TGTGCTAGTGCCAGTTCCGGGGAGCTGTTTTTT
CASASSGELFF
>many|.|TRBV12-3/TRBV12-4|TRBJ1-2|13
TGTGCCAGCAGTTTCGGGTCACCGGTAGAGGAGACCTTC
CASSFGSPVEETF
>.|.|TRBV12-3/TRBV12-4|TRBJ2-5|14
TGTGCCAGCACACTGACGGCGGGGACCGAGACCCAGTACTTC
CASTLTAGTETQYF
>.|.|TRBV20-1|TRBJ2-5|14
TGCAGTGCTAGAGAGTGGCAGGGGAGGGAGACCCAGTACTTC
CSAREWQGRETQYF
>many|.|TRBV7-2|TRBJ2-7|13
TGTGCCAGCAGCCCCCGTCGCCGTCGGGAGCAGTACTTC
CASSPRRRREQYF
>many|TRBD1|TRBV6-5|TRBJ1-1|15
TGTGCCAGCAGTTCGGGACAGGGAATGGTCACTGAAGCTTTCTTT
CASSSGQGMVTEAFF
>many|.|TRBV6-1|TRBJ2-5|15
TGTGCCAGCAGTCCCTCCCCGAGCGGGCAAGAGACCCAGTACTTC
CASSPSPSGQETQYF
>many|TRBD1|TRBV20-1|TRBJ2-5|13
TGCAGTGCGCGAGGACAGGGGGCAGAGACCCAGTACTTC
CSARGQGAETQYF
>.|TRBD1|TRBV12-3/TRBV12-4|TRBJ1-6|15
TGTGCCAGCAGTACCCGGGACAGTCGTAATTCACCCCTCCACTTT
CASSTRDSRNSPLHF
>.|.|TRBV18|TRBJ2-5|14
TGTGCCAGCTCACCACCGAACTCTGGGGAGACCCAGTACTTC
CASSPPNSGETQYF
>many|.|TRBV6-1|TRBJ2-5|12
TGTGCCAGCGGGGGACCGGGGGAGACCCAGTACTTC
CASGGPGETQYF
>.|.|TRBV5-1|TRBJ2-5|14
TGCGCCAGCAGCTTCCCGGCCGACAGTTTTACCCAGTACTTC
CASSFPADSFTQYF
>many|TRBD2|TRBV6-2/TRBV6-3|TRBJ2-5|15
TGTGCCAGCAGTAACCTGGGACTACCGCAAGAGACCCAGTACTTC
CASSNLGLPQETQYF
>many|TRBD1|TRBV2|TRBJ1-1|14
TGTGCCGACGGAGCCGGGACAGGGAACACTGAAGCTTTCTTT
CADGAGTGNTEAFF
>many|TRBD1|TRBV29-1|TRBJ1-2|13
TGCAGCGTCTTCCGGGACAGCGGACATGGCTACACCTTC
CSVFRDSGHGYTF
>.|.|TRBV19|TRBJ1-1|16
TGTGCCAGTAGTATCTCTCACACGGTCTGGGCCACTGATGCTTTCTTT
CASSISHTVWATDAFF
>.|.|TRBV7-8|TRBJ2-5|17
TGTGCCAGCAGCTTAGCGCTCCAGTTTCCCCATGTAGAGACCCAGTACTTC
CASSLALQFPHVETQYF
>many|TRBD1|TRBV6-2/TRBV6-3|TRBJ1-1|18
TGTGCCAGCAGTTACAGCCCAATGACAGGGTTGATGAACACTGAAGCTTTCTTT
CASSYSPMTGLMNTEAFF
>many|.|TRBV20-1|TRBJ1-6|13
TGCAGTGTAAGGCCGGGAGGTAATTCACCCCTCCACTTT
CSVRPGGNSPLHF
>many|TRBD1|TRBV6-1|TRBJ2-7|15
TGTGCCAGCAGCTCGGACAGGCAGTGGTCCTACGAGCAGTACTTC
CASSSDRQWSYEQYF
>many|.|TRBV2|TRBJ1-3|16
TGTGCCTCACAAAGTCGGGGGGGAACCTCTGGAAACACCATATATTTT
CASQSRGGTSGNTIYF
>many|.|TRBV12-3/TRBV12-4|TRBJ1-1|12
TGTGCCAGCAGTTTTATGGGGTCTGAAGCTTTCTTT
CASSFMGSEAFF
>many|TRBD1|TRBV4-2|TRBJ1-5|14
TGTGCCAGCAGCCAAGAACAGGGGACCCAGCCCCAGCATTTT
CASSQEQGTQPQHF
>many|.|TRBV12-3/TRBV12-4|TRBJ2-4|13
TGTGCCAGCACCGACAGAGCCAAAAACATTCAGTACTTC
CASTDRAKNIQYF
>many|TRBD1|TRBV6-5|TRBJ1-1|13
TGTGCCAGCGCAGGGGGCGGGAGTGGTGAAGCTTTCTTT
CASAGGGSGEAFF
>many|.|TRBV10-3|TRBJ2-5|14
TGTGCCATCAGTGGGGGGGCACTACAAGAGACCCAGTACTTC
CAISGGALQETQYF
>many|.|TRBV19|TRBJ1-2|11
TGTGCCAGCCGCGAGTTGCATGGCTACACCTTC
CASRELHGYTF
>.|TRBD1|TRBV20-1|TRBJ1-1|13
TGCAGTGCTAGCCCAGGGGGCGCGACTGAAGCTTTCTTT
CSASPGGATEAFF
>many|.|TRBV2|TRBJ1-2|14
TGTGCCAGCAGTTACAGGGCAGCTAACTATGGCTACACCTTC
CASSYRAANYGYTF
>many|.|TRBV29-1|TRBJ1-2|13
TGCAGCGTTCGGAGAGGGCAGGGCCGAGGCTACACCTTC
CSVRRGQGRGYTF
>many|TRBD1|TRBV10-3|TRBJ1-1|14
TGTGCCATCACTATGGACAGGGAGAACACTGAAGCTTTCTTT
CAITMDRENTEAFF
>few|.|TRBV6-5|TRBJ2-7|14
TGTGCCAGCAGTTACTCAGGGAAGGACCACGAGCAGTACTTC
CASSYSGKDHEQYF